The 26 T cell receptor beta chains given below trace back to one sample, sequenced in a study of beta chain features in type 1 diabetes. Study-level points and caveats: Moderate but significant shortening of TCRB CDR3s was recorded in all four CD4+ subsets from Type 1 diabetes patients.

Sequencing targeted expressed TCRB transcripts, as all isolated RNA had been reverse transcribed. Some clones are missing from TCRdb's copy, which holds only in-frame ones; the method was immunoSEQ multiplex PCR. The sample lists almost 350,000 clones; roughly a tenth were seen once. Their target antigens are unknown. The specimen was central memory CD4+ T cells from blood. These TCRs come from a man younger than 45 with type 1 diabetes.

Ten or more counts support this clone. The rearrangement uses TRBV13 and TRBJ1-6; D is unresolved. Trimming removed 2 bases at V and 6 bases at J, with 5 bases between. Germline V gene lookup returns CDR1 PRHDT and CDR2 FYEKMQ (reference sequence). The CDR3 consists of 13 residues. CDR3 loop: CASSLRTNSPLHF. CDR3 DNA: TGTGCCAGCAGCTTACGTACTAATTCACCCCTCCACTTT.

The chain joins TRBV7-2 to TRBJ2-7; TRBD2 aligns across 11 bases. The CDR3 spans 18 residues. V shed 0 bases and J 4 bases; nucleotides not matched to a gene: 11. Looked up from germline, CDR1 is SGHTA and CDR2 is FQGNSA. CDR3 in amino acids: CASSLAVATSGVQYEQYF. Here the CDR3 DNA reads TGTGCCAGCAGCTTAGCGGTTGCGACTAGCGGGGTTCAATACGAGCAGTACTTC. Together with reference TRBV7-2 and TRBJ2-7, the CDR3 gives the full variable domain: GAGVSQSPSNKVTEKGKDVELRCDPISGHTALYWYRQSLGQGLEFLIYFQGNSAPDKSGLPSDRFSAERTGGSVSTLTIQRTQQEDSAVYLCASSLAVATSGVQYEQYFGPGTRLTVT.

This clone was detected a few times. The V and J genes are TRBV5-1 and TRBJ1-1; D not certain. The germline CDR1 and CDR2 sequences are SGHRS and YFSETQ. The V end was cut by 4 bases, the J end by 2 bases, with 15 bases between. CDR3 length: 15 residues. The CDR3 loop is CASSLDGNSNTEAFF. CDR3 in DNA: TGCGCCAGCAGCCTGGATGGGAACTCCAACACTGAAGCTTTCTTT. Together with reference TRBV5-1 and TRBJ1-1, the CDR3 gives the full variable domain: KAGVTQTPRYLIKTRGQQVTLSCSPISGHRSVSWYQQTPGQGLQFLFEYFSETQRNKGNFPGRFSGRQFSNSRSEMNVSTLELGDSALYLCASSLDGNSNTEAFFGQGTRLTVV.

In its sample, this clone was seen once. This chain links TRBV10-1 with TRBJ2-5; 8 bases align to TRBD1. Germline CDR1 is WNHNN and CDR2 is SYGVQD (reference sequence). The CDR3 length is 13 residues. The V gene end was trimmed by 5 bases and the J gene end by 9 bases; junction bases not matched to a gene: 8. This chain's CDR3 is CASSKDRAGAQYF. CDR3 in DNA: TGCGCCAGCAGTAAGGACAGGGCCGGGGCCCAGTACTTC.

This clone has a handful of counts. CDR3 in DNA: TGTGCCAGCAGCTTAGGGGACAGACCTTACAATGAGCAGTTCTTC. Encoded protein: CASSLGDRPYNEQFF. The rearrangement joins TRBV5-6 to TRBJ2-1; TRBD1 aligns across 7 bases. The CDR3 sequence is 15 residues long. Germline lookup yields CDR1 SGHDT and CDR2 YYEEEE. J lost 4 bases, V lost 2 bases, and 6 bases had no gene match.

The rearrangement links TRBV5-1 to TRBJ2-7, with D uncertain. V was clipped by 1 base and J by 3 bases, with 8 bases between them. CDR1 and CDR2 from the germline V gene are SGHRS and YFSETQ. CDR3 length equals 13 residues. The CDR3 nucleotides are TGCGCCAGCAGCTTGAACAGTGTCTACGAGCAGTACTTC. This sequence encodes CASSLNSVYEQYF.

This clone showed up just a few times. The chain carries TRBV10-1 and TRBJ1-2; no firm D call. The germline CDR1 and CDR2 sequences are WNHNN and SYGVQD (reference sequence). The ends were cut back, 5 bases at V and 4 bases at J, with 11 bases in the middle. The CDR3 has 13 amino acids. The CDR3 loop is CASSQDLLYGYTF. CDR3 sequence (DNA): TGCGCCAGCAGTCAGGACCTCCTCTATGGCTACACCTTC.

V gene TRBV15 combines with J gene TRBJ1-5, with D hard to call. This CDR3 is built from 14 residues. CDR1 and CDR2 from the germline V gene are LNHNV and YYDKDF (reference sequence). V lost 0 bases to trimming and J lost 3 bases, with 6 bases between them. CDR3 nucleotides: TGTGCCACCAGCAGAGATTCGAACAATCAGCCCCAGCATTTT. Amino acids: CATSRDSNNQPQHF.

This clone appeared a few times. The chain joins TRBV5-1 to TRBJ1-1; D might be TRBD1 (6 bases). Per germline, CDR1 SGHRS and CDR2 YFSETQ. V was trimmed by 4 bases and J by 4 bases, leaving 11 bases between them. The CDR3 contains 13 residues. The CDR3 is CASSIDRPTEAFF. The CDR3 DNA reads TGCGCCAGCAGCATCGACAGGCCCACTGAAGCTTTCTTT.

The sample holds a few counts of this clone. The chain has TRBV9 and TRBJ2-5; maybe TRBD1 (5 bases). The end of the DNA aligns better with TRBJ2-7, so the J call may be wrong. Per the germline V gene, CDR1 is SGDLS and CDR2 is YYNGEE. There are 12 residues in the CDR3. The CDR3 here is CASSARDYEQYF. The CDR3, as DNA: TGTGCCAGCAGCGCCAGGGACTACGAGCAGTACTTC.

Only a few counts were recorded for this clone. The chain is built from TRBV28 and TRBJ1-2, with a weak D call TRBD1 (6 bases). Looked up from germline, CDR1 is MDHEN and CDR2 is SYDVKM. CDR3 length: 15 residues. V lost 7 bases, J lost 4 bases, and 19 bases lay in between. This chain's CDR3 is CASNKPGHRSYGYTF. Here the CDR3 DNA reads TGTGCCAGCAATAAACCGGGACACCGGTCCTATGGCTACACCTTC.

The V and J genes are TRBV11-2 and TRBJ1-2; tentatively, D is TRBD1 (6 bases). Trimming took 5 bases from V and 5 from J, leaving 12 bases between them. The germline V gene encodes CDR1 SGHAT and CDR2 FQNNGV. The CDR3 covers 13 residues. Here the CDR3 DNA reads TGTGCCAGCAGCCCACAGGGTTTGTATGGCTACACCTTC. Translating it yields CASSPQGLYGYTF.

The rearrangement uses TRBV19 and TRBJ2-1, with D perhaps matching TRBD2 (6 bases). Germline V gene data show CDR1 as LNHDA and CDR2 as SQIVND (reference sequence). This CDR3 has 17 amino acids. Trimming took 8 bases from V and 2 from J, leaving 22 bases between them. DNA for the CDR3: TGTGCCAGTCGCTCTCAGGGAGCGGGTGACGCCTACAATGAGCAGTTCTTC. As protein: CASRSQGAGDAYNEQFF.

The J gene is TRBJ1-1, the V gene TRBV10-3; 9 nucleotides match TRBD1. Trimming cost V 4 bases and J 2 bases; bases outside gene matches: 5. This CDR3 spans 15 amino acids. CDR1 and CDR2 from the germline V gene are ENHRY and SYGVKD. CDR3 bases: TGTGCCATCAGTGGGACAGGGGAGATCAACACTGAAGCTTTCTTT. This encodes CAISGTGEINTEAFF.

This chain connects TRBV27 to TRBJ2-3, with TRBD2 identical over 7 bases. This CDR3 is built from 11 residues. V lost 8 bases, J lost 5 bases, and 1 base stayed unmatched. Germline V gives CDR1 MNHEY, CDR2 SMNVEV (reference sequence). CDR3 bases: TGTGCCAGCGGGAGGGAAGATACGCAGTATTTT. It translates to CASGREDTQYF.

This sequence joins TRBV4-3 and TRBJ2-7; TRBD1 might be the D (6 bases). Trimming stripped 2 bases from V and 6 bases from J, with 11 bases between. Germline CDR1 is LGHNA and CDR2 is YSLEER. This CDR3 spans 13 amino acids. CDR3 in amino acids: CASSQHREREQYF. The CDR3 region has the DNA TGCGCCAGCAGCCAACACAGGGAACGCGAGCAGTACTTC.

V usage is TRBV7-2 and J usage is TRBJ2-3; TRBD1 aligns across 8 bases. Looked up from germline, CDR1 is SGHTA and CDR2 is FQGNSA. The CDR3 is 15 amino acids. Losses at the gene ends were 5 bases for V and 5 bases for J; bases not matched to a gene: 9. The CDR3 DNA reads TGTGCCAGCAGCCCGATAGGACAGGGCAGAGATACGCAGTATTTT. Translating gives CASSPIGQGRDTQYF.

This clone was detected a few times. This likely reflects a read error, since a far larger clone is one base away. This same CDR3 is encoded by further DNA sequences in the sample. The gene calls are TRBV5-1 and TRBJ2-5; 10 bases line up with TRBD2. After removal of 4 bases from V and 5 bases from J, the junction contained 2 bases not matched to a gene. CDR3 length equals 13 residues. CDR1 SGHRS and CDR2 YFSETQ come from the germline V gene. The chain's CDR3 is CASSPGLAETQYF. The CDR3 DNA reads TGCGCCAGCAGCCCGGGACTAGCGGAGACCCAGTACTTC.

The chain recombines TRBV6-5 with TRBJ2-7; 12 bases agree with TRBD2. Trimming cost V 7 bases and J 6 bases; bases outside gene matches: 10. The length of the CDR3 is 15 residues. Germline-derived CDR1 and CDR2 are MNHEY and SVGAGI. This chain's CDR3 is CASTKIRTSGAEQYF. The CDR3 coding sequence is TGTGCCAGCACGAAGATTAGGACTAGCGGGGCCGAGCAGTACTTC.

The chain links TRBV19 to TRBJ2-2; a weak D match, TRBD2 (6 bases). The CDR3 is made up of 12 amino acids. V was pared by 9 bases and J by 14 bases, with 19 bases between. Per the germline V gene, CDR1 is LNHDA and CDR2 is SQIVND (reference sequence). CDR3 sequence: CASQRMGGVLFF. CDR3 nucleotides: TGTGCCAGCCAACGCATGGGGGGAGTACTGTTTTTT. The full variable domain, completed using reference TRBV19 and TRBJ2-2, is DGGITQSPKYLFRKEGQNVTLSCEQNLNHDAMYWYRQDPGQGLRLIYYSQIVNDFQKGDIAEGYSVSREKKESFPLTVTSAQKNPTAFYLCASQRMGGVLFFGEGSRLTVL.

The chain joins TRBV7-9 to TRBJ2-3; 10 positions agree with TRBD1. Germline V CDR1 and CDR2: SEHNR, FQNEAQ (reference sequence). Trimming at V came to 2 bases and at J to 3 bases, leaving 5 bases not matched to a gene. The CDR3 is made up of 16 amino acids. The chain's CDR3 is CASSLKTGGRTDTQYF. CDR3 DNA: TGTGCCAGCAGCTTAAAGACAGGGGGCAGAACAGATACGCAGTATTTT.

The chain recombines TRBV19 with TRBJ1-6; D is ambiguous. Trimming left V 0 bases short and J 8 bases short, with 11 bases between. CDR1 and CDR2 from the germline V gene are LNHDA and SQIVND (reference sequence). This CDR3 has 15 amino acids. The CDR3 DNA follows: TGTGCCAGTAGTATAGATTGGGCCTCGGATTCACCCCTCCACTTT. It codes for CASSIDWASDSPLHF.

The chain is built from TRBV18 and TRBJ2-2; D is undetermined. Germline loops: CDR1 KGHSH, CDR2 LQKENI. V was shortened by 0 bases and J by 1 base, with 6 bases between the two germline ends. The CDR3 contains 15 residues. The CDR3 bases are TGTGCCAGCTCACCACCGGCGAGGAACACCGGGGAGCTGTTTTTT. The encoded protein is CASSPPARNTGELFF. The variable domain in full, completed from reference TRBV18 and TRBJ2-2, reads NAGVMQNPRHLVRRRGQEARLRCSPMKGHSHVYWYRQLPEEGLKFMVYLQKENIIDESGMPKERFSAEFPKEGPSILRIQQVVRGDSAAYFCASSPPARNTGELFFGEGSRLTVL.

The count of this clone is one. This chain connects TRBV9 to TRBJ2-7; 12 bases are shared with TRBD2. The V gene's germline CDR1 is SGDLS and CDR2 YYNGEE. With 4 bases clipped from V and 6 bases from J, the junction kept 8 bases outside the gene matches. This CDR3 region has 15 residues. CDR3 nucleotides: TGTGCCAGCAGCCCAAGGACTAGCGGGAATTCCGAGCAGTACTTC. This gives the protein CASSPRTSGNSEQYF.

This clone came up a few times. Distinct nucleotide sequences in the sample also encode this CDR3. The chain uses TRBV7-2 and TRBJ1-3; D unclear. Germline loops: CDR1 SGHTA, CDR2 FQGNSA. V was shortened by 0 bases and J by 4 bases, with 4 bases between the two germline ends. The CDR3 loop spans 13 amino acids. The DNA of the CDR3 is TGTGCCAGCAGCTTAGCAGGGGGAAACACCATATATTTT. It encodes CASSLAGGNTIYF.

V is TRBV6-1 and J is TRBJ2-3, with TRBD2 matching over 10 bases. Germline CDR1 reads MNHNS; CDR2 reads SASEGT. Germline trimming cut 4 bases from V and 4 bases from J; bases unmatched to any gene: 8. CDR3 length equals 16 residues. The CDR3 bases are TGTGCCAGCAGTGCCGAGCGGGGGGGCGGCGCAGATACGCAGTATTTT. It encodes CASSAERGGGADTQYF.